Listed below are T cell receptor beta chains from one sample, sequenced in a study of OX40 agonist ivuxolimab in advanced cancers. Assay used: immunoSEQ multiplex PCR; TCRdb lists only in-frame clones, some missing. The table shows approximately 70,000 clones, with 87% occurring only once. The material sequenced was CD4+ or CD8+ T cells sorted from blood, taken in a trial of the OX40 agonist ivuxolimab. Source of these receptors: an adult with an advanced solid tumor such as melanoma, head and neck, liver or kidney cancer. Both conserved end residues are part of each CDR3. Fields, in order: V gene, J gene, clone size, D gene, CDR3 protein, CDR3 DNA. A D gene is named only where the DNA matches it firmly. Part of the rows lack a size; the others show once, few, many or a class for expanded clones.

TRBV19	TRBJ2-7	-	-	CASSMISTASYEQYF	TGTGCCAGTAGTATGATTTCGACAGCTAGCTACGAGCAGTACTTC
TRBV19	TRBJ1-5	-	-	CASSTAGTQPQHF	TGTGCCAGTAGTACCGCAGGGACTCAGCCCCAGCATTTT
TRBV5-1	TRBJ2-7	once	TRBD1	CASRSGTGFSYEQYF	TGCGCCAGCAGATCCGGGACAGGGTTCTCCTACGAGCAGTACTTC
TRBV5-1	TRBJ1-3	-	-	CASSLTGSGNTIYF	TGCGCCAGCAGCTTGACGGGCTCTGGAAACACCATATATTTT
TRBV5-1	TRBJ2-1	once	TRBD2	CASMTSGTSGGYEQFF	TGCGCCAGCATGACGTCGGGGACTAGCGGGGGATATGAGCAGTTCTTC
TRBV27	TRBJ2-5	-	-	CASSPPGGGLVTQYF	TGTGCCAGCAGCCCCCCCGGGGGTGGGCTGGTGACCCAGTACTTC
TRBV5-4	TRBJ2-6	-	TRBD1	CASSLRTGGYGANVLTF	TGTGCCAGCAGCTTAAGGACAGGGGGCTATGGGGCCAACGTCCTGACTTTC
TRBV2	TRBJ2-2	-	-	CASSATGSGTGELFF	TGTGCCAGCAGTGCTACAGGTTCGGGCACCGGGGAGCTGTTTTTT
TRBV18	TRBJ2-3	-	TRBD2	CASSPPTSGGLTDTQYF	TGTGCCAGCTCACCACCGACTAGCGGGGGACTCACAGATACGCAGTATTTT
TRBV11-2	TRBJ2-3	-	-	CASSQGGTSTDTQYF	TGTGCCAGCAGCCAAGGTGGGACCTCCACAGATACGCAGTATTTT
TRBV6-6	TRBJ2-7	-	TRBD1	CASSYSGQTYEQYF	TGTGCCAGCAGTTACTCGGGACAGACCTACGAGCAGTACTTC
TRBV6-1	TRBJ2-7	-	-	CASSRSYEQYF	TGTGCCAGCAGTAGATCCTACGAGCAGTACTTC